These T cell receptor beta chains were read from a single sample in a study of shared clonotypes between healthy human individuals. Assay used: immunoSEQ multiplex PCR; TCRdb lists only in-frame clones, some missing. The table records around 700,000 clones, approximately 79% of them present only once. Sequencing input: memory CD4+ T cells sorted from blood. All receptors come from a woman aged 25-40 years in good health. CDR3s include the opening cysteine and the closing phenylalanine or tryptophan. The D gene is left open where the match is weak. Size tells how often a clone was seen (once, few, many) or the class of an expanded clone, and some rows leave it out.

j_gene: TRBJ1-5
abundance: .
v_gene: TRBV5-8
d_gene: TRBD1
CDR3aa: CASKPGQGIYSNQPQHF
CDR3nt: TGTGCCAGTAAACCGGGACAGGGGATATATAGCAATCAGCCCCAGCATTTT

j_gene: TRBJ2-5
abundance: .
v_gene: TRBV7-2
d_gene: TRBD2
CDR3aa: CASSPGLGQTQYF
CDR3nt: TGTGCCAGCAGCCCAGGACTAGGCCAGACCCAGTACTTC

j_gene: TRBJ1-2
abundance: .
v_gene: TRBV30
d_gene: .
CDR3aa: CAWSGHARGGGYTF
CDR3nt: TGTGCCTGGAGCGGCCATGCCAGGGGCGGCGGCTACACCTTC

j_gene: TRBJ1-4
abundance: .
v_gene: TRBV28
d_gene: .
CDR3aa: CASRGGALEKLFF
CDR3nt: TGTGCCAGCAGAGGGGGGGCCCTTGAAAAACTGTTTTTT

j_gene: TRBJ1-1
abundance: .
v_gene: TRBV5-4
d_gene: .
CDR3aa: CASSPRGDNTEAFF
CDR3nt: TGTGCCAGCAGCCCCCGCGGAGATAACACTGAAGCTTTCTTT

j_gene: TRBJ2-7
abundance: .
v_gene: TRBV4-1
d_gene: .
CDR3aa: CASSMQLGTYEQYF
CDR3nt: TGCGCCAGCAGCATGCAACTAGGAACCTACGAGCAGTACTTC

j_gene: TRBJ2-5
abundance: .
v_gene: TRBV6-5
d_gene: TRBD2
CDR3aa: CASRLAGVAQETQYF
CDR3nt: TGTGCCAGCAGGTTAGCGGGAGTCGCCCAAGAGACCCAGTACTTC

j_gene: TRBJ1-1
abundance: .
v_gene: TRBV2
d_gene: .
CDR3aa: CASSGGLGTGAFF
CDR3nt: TGTGCCAGCAGTGGTGGCTTGGGGACTGGAGCTTTCTTT

j_gene: TRBJ2-2
abundance: .
v_gene: TRBV4-1
d_gene: .
CDR3aa: CASSQEPGIGAVTGELFF
CDR3nt: TGCGCCAGCAGCCAAGAACCAGGGATCGGGGCTGTCACCGGGGAGCTGTTTTTT

j_gene: TRBJ2-7
abundance: .
v_gene: TRBV5-1
d_gene: TRBD2
CDR3aa: CASTPPGLAGVHEQYF
CDR3nt: TGCGCCAGCACACCACCGGGACTAGCGGGAGTCCACGAGCAGTACTTC

j_gene: TRBJ1-2
abundance: few
v_gene: TRBV5-5
d_gene: .
CDR3aa: CASSQPGAGQYGYTF
CDR3nt: TGTGCCAGCAGCCAGCCAGGAGCAGGGCAATATGGCTACACCTTC

j_gene: TRBJ2-6
abundance: .
v_gene: TRBV7-8
d_gene: .
CDR3aa: CASLPSWRRSGANVLTF
CDR3nt: TGTGCCAGCTTGCCGTCGTGGCGCCGCTCTGGGGCCAACGTCCTGACTTTC

j_gene: TRBJ2-7
abundance: .
v_gene: TRBV5-1
d_gene: .
CDR3aa: CASSWRQTYEQYF
CDR3nt: TGCGCCAGCAGCTGGCGACAGACCTACGAGCAGTACTTC

j_gene: TRBJ2-7
abundance: few
v_gene: TRBV7-6
d_gene: TRBD2
CDR3aa: CASSLRLAGKYEQYF
CDR3nt: TGTGCCAGCAGCTTACGACTAGCGGGGAAGTACGAGCAGTACTTC

j_gene: TRBJ2-3
abundance: .
v_gene: TRBV5-1
d_gene: .
CDR3aa: CASSGGNDTQYF
CDR3nt: TGCGCCAGCAGCGGGGGGAACGATACGCAGTATTTT

j_gene: TRBJ1-5
abundance: .
v_gene: TRBV30
d_gene: .
CDR3aa: CAWSVPVGNQPQHF
CDR3nt: TGTGCCTGGAGTGTACCTGTGGGAAATCAGCCCCAGCATTTT

j_gene: TRBJ2-3
abundance: .
v_gene: TRBV21-1
d_gene: .
CDR3aa: CASSIKRERPTDTQYF
CDR3nt: TGTGCCAGCAGCATAAAGCGGGAGAGGCCCACAGATACGCAGTATTTT

j_gene: TRBJ1-4
abundance: .
v_gene: TRBV23-1
d_gene: .
CDR3aa: CASSQSGRGSEKLFF
CDR3nt: TGCGCCAGCAGTCAATCGGGCAGGGGCAGTGAAAAACTGTTTTTT

j_gene: TRBJ2-5
abundance: .
v_gene: TRBV15
d_gene: .
CDR3aa: CATSRIQMGETQYF
CDR3nt: TGTGCCACCAGCAGAATCCAAATGGGAGAGACCCAGTACTTC

j_gene: TRBJ1-1
abundance: .
v_gene: TRBV28
d_gene: TRBD1
CDR3aa: CASSPPGQGMDTEAFF
CDR3nt: TGTGCCAGCAGTCCCCCGGGACAGGGGATGGACACTGAAGCTTTCTTT

j_gene: TRBJ2-7
abundance: few
v_gene: TRBV19
d_gene: TRBD1
CDR3aa: CASNSGQGAMDEQYF
CDR3nt: TGTGCCAGTAATTCGGGACAGGGGGCGATGGACGAGCAGTACTTC

j_gene: TRBJ2-7
abundance: .
v_gene: TRBV28
d_gene: TRBD1
CDR3aa: CASRGTGETYEQYF
CDR3nt: TGTGCCAGCAGGGGGACAGGCGAGACCTACGAGCAGTACTTC

j_gene: TRBJ2-1
abundance: .
v_gene: TRBV7-9
d_gene: .
CDR3aa: CASSSMNRGLKKVDNEQFF
CDR3nt: TGTGCCAGCAGCTCAATGAATAGGGGACTGAAAAAAGTGGACAATGAGCAGTTCTTC

j_gene: TRBJ2-5
abundance: .
v_gene: TRBV7-8
d_gene: .
CDR3aa: CASSQKRLATQETQYF
CDR3nt: TGTGCCAGCAGTCAAAAGCGGCTAGCAACACAAGAGACCCAGTACTTC

j_gene: TRBJ2-3
abundance: .
v_gene: TRBV11-2
d_gene: .
CDR3aa: CASSPVTRSTDTQYF
CDR3nt: TGTGCCAGCAGCCCAGTCACCCGTTCCACAGATACGCAGTATTTT

j_gene: TRBJ2-7
abundance: .
v_gene: TRBV28
d_gene: .
CDR3aa: CASSRPNPDGGLSYEQYF
CDR3nt: TGTGCCAGCAGTCGCCCTAACCCGGACGGAGGCCTCTCCTACGAGCAGTACTTC

j_gene: TRBJ2-1
abundance: .
v_gene: TRBV27
d_gene: TRBD2
CDR3aa: CASSLHGAQRTSGRRNEQFF
CDR3nt: TGTGCCAGCAGTTTACATGGGGCGCAAAGGACTAGCGGGAGGAGGAATGAGCAGTTCTTC

j_gene: TRBJ2-2
abundance: .
v_gene: TRBV7-7
d_gene: .
CDR3aa: CASSSRGNTGELFF
CDR3nt: TGTGCCAGCAGCTCCAGGGGAAACACCGGGGAGCTGTTTTTT

j_gene: TRBJ2-2
abundance: .
v_gene: TRBV4-1
d_gene: TRBD1
CDR3aa: CASSRDPGTGVLGDTGELFF
CDR3nt: TGCGCCAGCAGCCGAGATCCCGGGACAGGGGTTTTAGGTGACACCGGGGAGCTGTTTTTT

j_gene: TRBJ1-5
abundance: .
v_gene: TRBV28
d_gene: .
CDR3aa: CASRPFGGKGSQPQHF
CDR3nt: TGTGCCAGCAGGCCCTTTGGGGGAAAGGGGAGTCAGCCCCAGCATTTT

j_gene: TRBJ1-2
abundance: .
v_gene: TRBV5-1
d_gene: .
CDR3aa: CASSAGPGTNYGYTF
CDR3nt: TGCGCCAGCAGCGCGGGCCCGGGTACTAACTATGGCTACACCTTC

j_gene: TRBJ2-7
abundance: few
v_gene: TRBV7-8
d_gene: TRBD2
CDR3aa: CASSLPRGTSNEQYF
CDR3nt: TGTGCCAGCAGCTTGCCCAGGGGGACTAGCAACGAGCAGTACTTC

j_gene: TRBJ1-1
abundance: many
v_gene: TRBV5-1
d_gene: TRBD1
CDR3aa: CASSRTGEAEAFF
CDR3nt: TGCGCCAGCTCTCGGACAGGGGAAGCTGAAGCTTTCTTT

j_gene: TRBJ1-4
abundance: few
v_gene: TRBV7-8
d_gene: TRBD1
CDR3aa: CASSLGSMAGGFEKLFF
CDR3nt: TGTGCCAGCAGCTTAGGTTCGATGGCAGGGGGCTTTGAAAAACTGTTTTTT

j_gene: TRBJ1-1
abundance: .
v_gene: TRBV30
d_gene: TRBD1
CDR3aa: CAWRGGTGAITEAFF
CDR3nt: TGTGCCTGGAGGGGGGGGACAGGGGCAATCACTGAAGCTTTCTTT

j_gene: TRBJ1-4
abundance: .
v_gene: TRBV7-9
d_gene: .
CDR3aa: CASKTGLSNEKLFF
CDR3nt: TGTGCCAGCAAAACAGGGTTGTCTAATGAAAAACTGTTTTTT

j_gene: TRBJ2-7
abundance: once
v_gene: TRBV19
d_gene: TRBD1
CDR3aa: CASSFGTGYEQYF
CDR3nt: TGTGCCAGTAGTTTTGGGACAGGCTACGAGCAGTACTTC

j_gene: TRBJ2-7
abundance: few
v_gene: TRBV5-4
d_gene: .
CDR3aa: CASSLGEGREQYF
CDR3nt: TGTGCCAGCAGCTTGGGTGAAGGGCGCGAGCAGTACTTC

j_gene: TRBJ2-2
abundance: .
v_gene: TRBV14
d_gene: .
CDR3aa: CASSWGPRTGELFF
CDR3nt: TGTGCCAGCAGCTGGGGTCCACGCACCGGGGAGCTGTTTTTT

j_gene: TRBJ2-7
abundance: .
v_gene: TRBV25-1
d_gene: .
CDR3aa: CASSESQDRRFLYEQYF
CDR3nt: TGTGCCAGCAGTGAATCCCAAGACAGGCGTTTTCTTTACGAGCAGTACTTC

j_gene: TRBJ1-5
abundance: .
v_gene: TRBV19
d_gene: TRBD1
CDR3aa: CASNDRGYAPQPQHF
CDR3nt: TGTGCCAGTAACGACAGGGGATACGCTCCTCAGCCCCAGCATTTT

j_gene: TRBJ2-2
abundance: few
v_gene: TRBV5-1
d_gene: .
CDR3aa: CASSLENFGTGELFF
CDR3nt: TGCGCCAGCAGCTTGGAGAACTTCGGAACCGGGGAGCTGTTTTTT

j_gene: TRBJ2-7
abundance: .
v_gene: TRBV11-2
d_gene: .
CDR3aa: CASSLGVTGPSYEQYF
CDR3nt: TGTGCCAGCAGCTTAGGGGTGACAGGTCCCTCCTACGAGCAGTACTTC

j_gene: TRBJ1-3
abundance: few
v_gene: TRBV5-1
d_gene: .
CDR3aa: CASSLGPTTSGNTIYF
CDR3nt: TGCGCCAGCAGCTTGGGACCGACGACCTCTGGAAACACCATATATTTT

j_gene: TRBJ2-5
abundance: .
v_gene: TRBV27
d_gene: .
CDR3aa: CASSFAREETQYF
CDR3nt: TGTGCCAGCAGTTTCGCCAGGGAAGAGACCCAGTACTTC

j_gene: TRBJ2-3
abundance: .
v_gene: TRBV5-1
d_gene: TRBD1
CDR3aa: CASSLGDRDGDTQYF
CDR3nt: TGCGCCAGCAGCTTGGGGGACAGGGATGGGGATACGCAGTATTTT

j_gene: TRBJ2-5
abundance: .
v_gene: TRBV5-1
d_gene: .
CDR3aa: CASSPGDRDAGTQYF
CDR3nt: TGCGCCAGCAGCCCGGGGGACCGGGACGCAGGAACCCAGTACTTC

j_gene: TRBJ2-7
abundance: .
v_gene: TRBV10-3
d_gene: TRBD1
CDR3aa: CAISGPQTGGSFEQYF
CDR3nt: TGTGCCATCAGCGGACCCCAGACAGGGGGCTCCTTCGAGCAGTACTTC

j_gene: TRBJ1-5
abundance: .
v_gene: TRBV6-1
d_gene: .
CDR3aa: CASRRGGSVQPQHF
CDR3nt: TGTGCCAGCAGGCGGGGGGGATCGGTTCAGCCCCAGCATTTT

j_gene: TRBJ2-3
abundance: .
v_gene: TRBV10-1
d_gene: .
CDR3aa: CASSDASSDTQYF
CDR3nt: TGCGCCAGCAGTGATGCTAGCTCAGATACGCAGTATTTT

j_gene: TRBJ1-1
abundance: .
v_gene: TRBV7-2
d_gene: .
CDR3aa: CASSLAGVNTEAFF
CDR3nt: TGTGCCAGCAGCTTAGCAGGGGTAAACACTGAAGCTTTCTTT

j_gene: TRBJ2-7
abundance: .
v_gene: TRBV6-6
d_gene: .
CDR3aa: CASFKWDSPYEQYF
CDR3nt: TGTGCCAGCTTCAAGTGGGACTCGCCCTACGAGCAGTACTTC

j_gene: TRBJ1-2
abundance: .
v_gene: TRBV6-6
d_gene: .
CDR3aa: CASSSPNRGRSDGYTF
CDR3nt: TGTGCCAGCAGTTCCCCGAATAGAGGGAGGTCGGATGGCTACACCTTC

j_gene: TRBJ2-3
abundance: .
v_gene: TRBV2
d_gene: .
CDR3aa: CASSEARADTQYF
CDR3nt: TGTGCCAGCAGTGAAGCGCGGGCAGATACGCAGTATTTT

j_gene: TRBJ2-2
abundance: .
v_gene: TRBV19
d_gene: .
CDR3aa: CASRRLSRSTGELFF
CDR3nt: TGTGCCAGTAGAAGACTATCTCGTAGCACCGGGGAGCTGTTTTTT

j_gene: TRBJ2-2
abundance: .
v_gene: TRBV19
d_gene: .
CDR3aa: CASSMTYPTGELFF
CDR3nt: TGTGCCAGTAGTATGACTTACCCCACCGGGGAGCTGTTTTTT

j_gene: TRBJ1-1
abundance: .
v_gene: TRBV6-7
d_gene: .
CDR3aa: CASSYLGTEAFF
CDR3nt: TGTGCCAGCAGTTACTTAGGCACTGAAGCTTTCTTT